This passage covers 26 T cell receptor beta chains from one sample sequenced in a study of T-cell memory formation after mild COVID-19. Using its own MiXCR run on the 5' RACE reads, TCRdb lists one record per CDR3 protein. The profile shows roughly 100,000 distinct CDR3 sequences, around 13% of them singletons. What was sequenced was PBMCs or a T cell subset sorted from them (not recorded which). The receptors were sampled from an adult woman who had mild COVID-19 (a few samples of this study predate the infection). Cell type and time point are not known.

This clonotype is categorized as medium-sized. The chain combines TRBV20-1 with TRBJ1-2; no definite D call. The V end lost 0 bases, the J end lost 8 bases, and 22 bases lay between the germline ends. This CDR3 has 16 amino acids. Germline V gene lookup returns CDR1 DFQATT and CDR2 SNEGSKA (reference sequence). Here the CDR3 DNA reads TGCAGTGCTAGAGATCTCGGGGAAGAAGTCGTGAAGGGCTACACCTTC. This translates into CSARDLGEEVVKGYTF.

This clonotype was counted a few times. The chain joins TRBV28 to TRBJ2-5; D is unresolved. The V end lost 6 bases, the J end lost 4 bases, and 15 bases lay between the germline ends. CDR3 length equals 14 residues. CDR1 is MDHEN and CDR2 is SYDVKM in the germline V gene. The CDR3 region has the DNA TGTGCCAGCAGCTTGAGCGTAGCCGGAGAGACCCAGTACTTC. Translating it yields CASSLSVAGETQYF. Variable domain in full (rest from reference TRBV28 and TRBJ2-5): DVKVTQSSRYLVKRTGEKVFLECVQDMDHENMFWYRQDPGLGLRLIYFSYDVKMKEKGDIPEGYSVSREKKERFSLILESASTNQTSMYLCASSLSVAGETQYFGPGTRLLVL.

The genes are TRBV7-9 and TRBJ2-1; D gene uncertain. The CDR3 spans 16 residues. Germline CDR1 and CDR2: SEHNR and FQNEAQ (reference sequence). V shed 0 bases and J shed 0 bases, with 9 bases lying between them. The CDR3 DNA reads TGTGCCAGCAGCTTAGCGATCTCGCTCTCCTACAATGAGCAGTTCTTC. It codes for CASSLAISLSYNEQFF.

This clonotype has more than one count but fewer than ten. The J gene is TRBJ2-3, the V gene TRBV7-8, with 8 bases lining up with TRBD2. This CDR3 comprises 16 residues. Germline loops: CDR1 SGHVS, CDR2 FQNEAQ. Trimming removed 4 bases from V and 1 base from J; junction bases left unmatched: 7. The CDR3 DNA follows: TGTGCCAGCAGCTCCCCTAGCGGGTTTCGCACAGATACGCAGTATTTT. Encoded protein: CASSSPSGFRTDTQYF.

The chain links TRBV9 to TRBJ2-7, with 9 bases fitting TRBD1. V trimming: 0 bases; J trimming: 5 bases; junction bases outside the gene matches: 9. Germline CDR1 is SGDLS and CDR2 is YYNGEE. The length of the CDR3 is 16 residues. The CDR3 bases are TGTGCCAGCAGCGTAGATGACAGGGGGGCCGGGAACGAGCAGTACTTC. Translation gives CASSVDDRGAGNEQYF.

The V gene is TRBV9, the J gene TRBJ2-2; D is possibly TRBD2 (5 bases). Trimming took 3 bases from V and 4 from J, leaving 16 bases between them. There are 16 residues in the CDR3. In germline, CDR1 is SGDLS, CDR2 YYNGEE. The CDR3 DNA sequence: TGTGCCAGCAGCGGGACTCCGGATAGAATCACCGGGGAGCTGTTTTTT. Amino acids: CASSGTPDRITGELFF.

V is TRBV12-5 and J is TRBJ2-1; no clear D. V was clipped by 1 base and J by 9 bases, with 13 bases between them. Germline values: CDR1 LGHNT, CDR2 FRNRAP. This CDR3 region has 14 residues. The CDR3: CASGLGTLRVEQFF. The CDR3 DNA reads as TGTGCTAGTGGTTTGGGAACCCTACGGGTTGAGCAGTTCTTC.

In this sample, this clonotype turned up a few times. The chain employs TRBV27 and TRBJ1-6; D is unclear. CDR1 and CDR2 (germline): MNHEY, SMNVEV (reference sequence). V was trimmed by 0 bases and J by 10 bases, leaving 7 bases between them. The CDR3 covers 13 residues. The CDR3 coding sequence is TGTGCCAGCAGTTTATCAACTAAATCACCCCTCCACTTT. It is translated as CASSLSTKSPLHF.

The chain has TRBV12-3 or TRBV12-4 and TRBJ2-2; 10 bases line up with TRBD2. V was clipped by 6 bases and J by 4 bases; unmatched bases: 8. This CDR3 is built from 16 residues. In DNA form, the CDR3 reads TGTGCCAGCAGCCTCCGGACTAGCGGTCGCACCGGGGAGCTGTTTTTT. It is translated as CASSLRTSGRTGELFF.

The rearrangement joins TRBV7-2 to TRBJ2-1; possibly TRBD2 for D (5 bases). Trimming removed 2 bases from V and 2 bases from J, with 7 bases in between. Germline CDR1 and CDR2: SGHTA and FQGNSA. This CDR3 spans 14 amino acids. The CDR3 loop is CASSLLGTYNEQFF. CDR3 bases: TGTGCCAGCAGCTTACTCGGGACCTACAATGAGCAGTTCTTC.

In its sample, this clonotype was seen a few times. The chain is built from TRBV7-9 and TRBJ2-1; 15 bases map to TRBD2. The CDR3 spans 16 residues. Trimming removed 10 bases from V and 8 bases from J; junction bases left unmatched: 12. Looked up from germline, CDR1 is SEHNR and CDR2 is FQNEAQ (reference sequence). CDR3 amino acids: CATAPLGLAGGHEQFF. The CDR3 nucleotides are TGTGCCACTGCGCCACTCGGACTAGCGGGAGGGCATGAGCAGTTCTTC.

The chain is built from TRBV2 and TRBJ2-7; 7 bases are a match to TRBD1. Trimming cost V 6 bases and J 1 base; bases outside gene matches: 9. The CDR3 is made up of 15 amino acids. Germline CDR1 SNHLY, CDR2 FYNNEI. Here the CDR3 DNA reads TGTGCCAGCAGCGGCTTGGGGGACAGATCCTACGAGCAGTACTTC. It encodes CASSGLGDRSYEQYF. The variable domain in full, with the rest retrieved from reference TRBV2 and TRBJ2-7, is EPEVTQTPSHQVTQMGQEVILRCVPISNHLYFYWYRQILGQKVEFLVSFYNNEISEKSEIFDDQFSVERPDGSNFTLKIRSTKLEDSAMYFCASSGLGDRSYEQYFGPGTRLTVT.

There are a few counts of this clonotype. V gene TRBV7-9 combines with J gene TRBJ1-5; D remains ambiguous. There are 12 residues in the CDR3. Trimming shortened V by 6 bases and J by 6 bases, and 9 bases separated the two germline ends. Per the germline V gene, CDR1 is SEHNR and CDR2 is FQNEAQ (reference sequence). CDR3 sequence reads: CASSPPGQPQHF. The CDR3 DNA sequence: TGTGCCAGCAGTCCCCCAGGTCAGCCCCAGCATTTT.

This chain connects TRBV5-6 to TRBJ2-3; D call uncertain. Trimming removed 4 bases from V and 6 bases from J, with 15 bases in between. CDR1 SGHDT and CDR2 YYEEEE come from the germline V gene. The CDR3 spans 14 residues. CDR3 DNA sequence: TGTGCCAGCAGCATTACTGGGGTTGACGATACGCAGTATTTT. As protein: CASSITGVDDTQYF.

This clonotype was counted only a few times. The CDR3 loop reads CASSSSDRGAEETQYF. The CDR3 nucleotides are TGTGCCAGCAGCTCCTCGGACAGGGGCGCGGAAGAGACCCAGTACTTC. The chain combines TRBV7-9 with TRBJ2-5; 9 bases match TRBD1. This CDR3 is built from 16 residues. After removal of 4 bases from V and 3 bases from J, the junction contained 9 bases not matched to a gene. CDR1 SEHNR and CDR2 FQNEAQ come from the germline V gene (reference sequence).

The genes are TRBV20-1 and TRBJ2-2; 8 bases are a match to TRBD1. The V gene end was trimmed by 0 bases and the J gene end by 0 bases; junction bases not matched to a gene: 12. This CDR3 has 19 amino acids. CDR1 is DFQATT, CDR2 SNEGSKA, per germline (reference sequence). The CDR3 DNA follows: TGCAGTGCTAGAGATAGGCCCTGGACAGGGATATCGAACACCGGGGAGCTGTTTTTT. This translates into CSARDRPWTGISNTGELFF.

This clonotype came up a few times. The CDR3 nucleotides read TGCGCCAGCAGCTCCCAGCCGGATGGCTACACCTTC. Encoded protein: CASSSQPDGYTF. This chain uses TRBV5-1 with TRBJ1-2; D unresolved. CDR1 and CDR2 (germline): SGHRS, YFSETQ. Deletions cut 3 bases from V and 6 bases from J, with 9 bases between. The CDR3 loop spans 12 amino acids.

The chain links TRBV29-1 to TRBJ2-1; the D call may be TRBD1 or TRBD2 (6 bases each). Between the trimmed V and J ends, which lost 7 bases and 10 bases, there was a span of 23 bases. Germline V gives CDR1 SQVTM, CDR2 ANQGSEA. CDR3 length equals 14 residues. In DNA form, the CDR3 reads TGCAGCGAAGCTCCTATGATACAGGGAGGCGAGCAGTTCTTC. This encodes CSEAPMIQGGEQFF.

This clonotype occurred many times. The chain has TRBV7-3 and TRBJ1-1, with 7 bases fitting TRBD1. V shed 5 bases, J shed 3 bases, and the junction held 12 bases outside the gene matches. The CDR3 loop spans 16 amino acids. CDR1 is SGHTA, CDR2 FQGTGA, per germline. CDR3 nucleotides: TGTGCCAGCAGCCCCACCCCGACAGGGAGGGACACTGAAGCTTTCTTT. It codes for CASSPTPTGRDTEAFF.

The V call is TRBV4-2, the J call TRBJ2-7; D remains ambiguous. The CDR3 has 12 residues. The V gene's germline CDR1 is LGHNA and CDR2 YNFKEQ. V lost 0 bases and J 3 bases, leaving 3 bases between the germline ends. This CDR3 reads CASSQDRYEQYF. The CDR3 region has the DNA TGTGCCAGCAGCCAAGATCGCTACGAGCAGTACTTC.

The CDR3 DNA sequence: TGCAGCGTTGGTGAATTCTACGAGCAGTACTTC. It codes for CSVGEFYEQYF. The V gene is TRBV29-1, the J gene TRBJ2-7, with D unclear. CDR1 and CDR2 from the germline V gene are SQVTM and ANQGSEA. Trimming stripped 4 bases from V and 3 bases from J, with 7 bases between. This CDR3 has 11 amino acids.

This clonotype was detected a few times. The CDR3 protein is CASSLSIGLALNEQFF. The CDR3, as DNA: TGTGCCAGCAGCCTAAGTATAGGACTAGCGCTTAATGAGCAGTTCTTC. V gene TRBV7-9 combines with J gene TRBJ2-1; TRBD2 aligns across 9 bases. After removal of 5 bases from V and 7 bases from J, the junction contained 12 bases not matched to a gene. Germline loops: CDR1 SEHNR, CDR2 FQNEAQ (reference sequence). The CDR3 runs to 16 residues. Combining the CDR3 with reference TRBV7-9 and TRBJ2-1 gives the whole variable domain DTGVSQNPRHKITKRGQNVTFRCDPISEHNRLYWYRQTLGQGPEFLTYFQNEAQLEKSRLLSDRFSAERPKGSFSTLEIQRTEQGDSAMYLCASSLSIGLALNEQFFGPGTRLTVL.

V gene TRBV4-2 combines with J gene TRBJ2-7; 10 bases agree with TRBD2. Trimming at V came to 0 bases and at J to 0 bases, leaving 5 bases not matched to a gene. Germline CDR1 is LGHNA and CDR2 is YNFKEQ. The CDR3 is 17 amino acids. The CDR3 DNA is TGTGCCAGCAGCCAAGATCGAAGCGGGAGGGCCTCCTACGAGCAGTACTTC. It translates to CASSQDRSGRASYEQYF.

CDR3 sequence (DNA): TGTGCCAGCAGCCAGGTGGCAGGGGCTGTCTATGGCTACACCTTC. Translation: CASSQVAGAVYGYTF. V is TRBV14 and J is TRBJ1-2; D possibly corresponds to TRBD1 (6 bases). The CDR3 has 15 amino acids. CDR1 is SGHDN, CDR2 FVKESK, per germline. V was clipped by 3 bases and J by 4 bases, with 15 bases between them.

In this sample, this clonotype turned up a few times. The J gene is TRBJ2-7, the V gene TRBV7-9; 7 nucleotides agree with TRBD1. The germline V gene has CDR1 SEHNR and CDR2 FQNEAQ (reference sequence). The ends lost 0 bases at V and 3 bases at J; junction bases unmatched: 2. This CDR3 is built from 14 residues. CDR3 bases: TGTGCCAGCAGCTTAGCCGACAGGGACTACGAGCAGTACTTC. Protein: CASSLADRDYEQYF.

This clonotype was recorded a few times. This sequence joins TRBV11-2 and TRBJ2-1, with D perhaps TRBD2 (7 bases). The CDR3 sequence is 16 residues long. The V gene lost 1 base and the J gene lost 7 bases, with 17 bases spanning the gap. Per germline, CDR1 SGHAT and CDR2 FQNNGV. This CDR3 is CASSLVGRGAKNEQFF. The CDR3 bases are TGTGCCAGCAGCTTAGTGGGCCGGGGGGCTAAGAATGAGCAGTTCTTC.